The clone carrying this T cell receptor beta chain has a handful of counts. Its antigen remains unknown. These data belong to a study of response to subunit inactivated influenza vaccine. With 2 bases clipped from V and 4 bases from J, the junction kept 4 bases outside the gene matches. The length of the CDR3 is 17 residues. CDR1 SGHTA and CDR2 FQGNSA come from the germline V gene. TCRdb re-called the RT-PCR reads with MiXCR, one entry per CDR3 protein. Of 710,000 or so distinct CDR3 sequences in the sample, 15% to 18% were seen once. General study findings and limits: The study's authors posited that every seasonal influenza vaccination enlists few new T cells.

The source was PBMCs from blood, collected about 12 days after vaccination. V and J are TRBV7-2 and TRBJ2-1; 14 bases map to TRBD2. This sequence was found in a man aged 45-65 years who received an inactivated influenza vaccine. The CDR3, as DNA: TGTGCCAGCAGCTTACAGACTAGCGGGGGGGCGTACAATGAGCAGTTCTTC. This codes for CASSLQTSGGAYNEQFF.